The rows below give T cell receptor beta chains drawn from one sample of a study of blood T cell repertoires in COVID-19. Sequencing was performed with immunoSEQ multiplex PCR; in TCRdb, only in-frame clones are kept and a portion is missing. The sample shows about 310,000 clones, more than 75% of them seen only once. Sequenced material: peripheral blood. The receptors come from a man aged 50 to 60 with active or convalescent COVID-19. The CDR3 runs from the conserved cysteine through the conserved F or W. Fields, in order: V gene, J gene, CDR3 protein.

>TRBV5-1|TRBJ2-5
CASSLTGMETQYF
>TRBV4-3|TRBJ2-3
CASSQGGGGISTDTQYF
>TRBV30|TRBJ1-5
CAWSVLDSQPQHF
>TRBV19|TRBJ1-2
CASSGIQGAVYGYTF
>TRBV12-3/TRBV12-4|TRBJ1-5
CASSRQGDQPQHF
>TRBV7-9|TRBJ2-7
CALIHSRQGRYEQYF
>TRBV7-9|TRBJ1-4
CASSAPGQGGEKLFF
>TRBV19|TRBJ2-5
CASSRGGGPIQETQYF
>TRBV27|TRBJ2-7
CASSLGGGSSYEQYF
>TRBV6-1|TRBJ1-5
CASSEVSGHRPQHF
>TRBV5-4|TRBJ2-6
CASHSGGRSSGANVLTF
>TRBV28|TRBJ1-2
CASSALVHRRGYTF
>TRBV23-1|TRBJ1-5
CASSQCTKSNQPQHF
>TRBV2|TRBJ2-1
CASRMGLAGTYNEQFF
>TRBV11-2|TRBJ2-1
CASSLLSGPVNEQFF
>TRBV18|TRBJ1-4
CASSPPAANEKLFF
>TRBV29-1|TRBJ1-2
CSVRRQENYGYTF
>TRBV30|TRBJ2-1
CAWSVADNEQFF
>TRBV30|TRBJ1-5
CAWSLAWNQPQHF
>TRBV18|TRBJ2-7
CASSPRDRGYEQYF
>TRBV10-3|TRBJ1-5
CAIRGTGGDQPQHF
>TRBV6-1|TRBJ1-6
CASSETTADSPLHF
>TRBV2|TRBJ2-5
CASEAEETQYF
>TRBV19|TRBJ1-2
CASSSGGRYYGYTF
>TRBV2|TRBJ2-5
CASNYVQETQYF
>TRBV7-2|TRBJ1-5
CASSSYTGPYQPQHF
>TRBV4-2|TRBJ2-1
CASSQQPWTGRYNEQFF
>TRBV29-1|TRBJ2-2
CSVATSGGADTGELFF
>TRBV6-1|TRBJ2-3
CASSEIRGLSDTQYF
>TRBV6-5|TRBJ1-1
CASRPPEGRSAEAFF